This is a list of T cell receptor beta chains from one sample in a study of blood T cell repertoires in COVID-19. Profiling relied on immunoSEQ multiplex PCR, and the TCRdb table lists in-frame clones only, not all of them. The data contain some 100,000 clones, 88% of them singletons. The sample consisted of peripheral blood. The receptors stem from a woman of 80 years or more with active COVID-19. Each CDR3 is given with its conserved first and last residue. D genes are given only for firm matches. Only part of the rows carry a size: once, few, many, or a class if the clone is expanded.

d_call: TRBD1; j_call: TRBJ2-2; v_call: TRBV19; clone_size: -; cdr3_aa: CASGLRSGGTGELFF; cdr3_nt: TGTGCCAGCGGCCTCCGATCAGGGGGTACCGGGGAGCTGTTTTTT
d_call: TRBD1; j_call: TRBJ2-7; v_call: TRBV28; clone_size: -; cdr3_aa: CASSLSKIWTGGSYEQHF; cdr3_nt: TGTGCCAGCAGTTTATCAAAAATATGGACAGGCGGCTCCTACGAGCAGCACTTC
d_call: -; j_call: TRBJ1-2; v_call: TRBV23-1; clone_size: -; cdr3_aa: CASSREGIYGYTF; cdr3_nt: TGCGCCAGCAGTCGGGAGGGGATTTATGGCTACACCTTC
d_call: TRBD1; j_call: TRBJ1-5; v_call: TRBV2; clone_size: -; cdr3_aa: CASSRIGTGEVQPQHF; cdr3_nt: TGTGCCAGCAGCCGTATCGGGACAGGGGAGGTTCAGCCCCAGCATTTT
d_call: TRBD2; j_call: TRBJ2-5; v_call: TRBV5-1; clone_size: -; cdr3_aa: CASSLRTSGEGETQYF; cdr3_nt: TGCGCCAGCAGCCTCAGGACTAGCGGAGAGGGAGAGACCCAGTACTTC
d_call: TRBD1; j_call: TRBJ1-2; v_call: TRBV6-5; clone_size: -; cdr3_aa: CASRGTGGGYTF; cdr3_nt: TGTGCCAGCAGGGGGACAGGGGGCGGCTACACCTTC
d_call: -; j_call: TRBJ2-7; v_call: TRBV27; clone_size: large; cdr3_aa: CASSSRFTYEQYF; cdr3_nt: TGTGCCAGCAGTTCGCGCTTCACCTACGAGCAGTACTTC
d_call: -; j_call: TRBJ1-5; v_call: TRBV28; clone_size: few; cdr3_aa: CASSPGHNSNQPQHF; cdr3_nt: TGTGCCAGCAGTCCAGGACACAATAGCAATCAGCCCCAGCATTTT
d_call: TRBD1; j_call: TRBJ1-1; v_call: TRBV5-4; clone_size: -; cdr3_aa: CASSQDRGTEAFF; cdr3_nt: TGTGCCAGCAGCCAGGACAGGGGCACTGAAGCTTTCTTT
d_call: TRBD2; j_call: TRBJ2-3; v_call: TRBV9; clone_size: -; cdr3_aa: CASSSEAGAQKDTQYF; cdr3_nt: TGTGCCAGCAGCTCCGAAGCGGGGGCCCAAAAGGATACGCAGTATTTT
d_call: TRBD1; j_call: TRBJ1-1; v_call: TRBV20-1; clone_size: -; cdr3_aa: CSASKEDRGYTEAFF; cdr3_nt: TGCAGTGCTAGTAAAGAGGACAGGGGATACACTGAAGCTTTCTTT
d_call: TRBD1; j_call: TRBJ2-1; v_call: TRBV10-3; clone_size: -; cdr3_aa: CAISESTGESYNEQFF; cdr3_nt: TGTGCCATCAGTGAGTCGACAGGGGAATCCTACAATGAGCAGTTCTTC
d_call: TRBD2; j_call: TRBJ2-5; v_call: TRBV2; clone_size: -; cdr3_aa: CASKRGRAGETQYF; cdr3_nt: TGTGCCAGCAAGCGTGGGAGGGCCGGAGAGACCCAGTACTTC
d_call: TRBD1; j_call: TRBJ1-2; v_call: TRBV5-4; clone_size: -; cdr3_aa: CASSVGGQSYYGYTF; cdr3_nt: TGTGCCAGCAGCGTGGGGGGACAGTCTTACTATGGCTACACCTTC
d_call: TRBD1; j_call: TRBJ2-3; v_call: TRBV9; clone_size: -; cdr3_aa: CASSSRDRASDTQYF; cdr3_nt: TGTGCCAGCAGCTCCCGGGACAGGGCTTCAGATACGCAGTATTTT
d_call: TRBD1; j_call: TRBJ1-1; v_call: TRBV30; clone_size: -; cdr3_aa: CAWSVPIRGTEAFF; cdr3_nt: TGTGCCTGGAGTGTACCCATCAGGGGGACTGAAGCTTTCTTT
d_call: -; j_call: TRBJ2-7; v_call: TRBV4-2; clone_size: few; cdr3_aa: CASSRYSVYEQYF; cdr3_nt: TGTGCCAGCAGCCGCTATAGCGTCTACGAGCAGTACTTC
d_call: TRBD2; j_call: TRBJ2-1; v_call: TRBV4-3; clone_size: -; cdr3_aa: CASSQGIGVLAGGPQFF; cdr3_nt: TGCGCCAGCAGCCAAGGAATCGGGGTTCTAGCGGGAGGTCCGCAGTTCTTC
d_call: TRBD2; j_call: TRBJ2-1; v_call: TRBV5-1; clone_size: -; cdr3_aa: CASSSPGTSGASSYNEQFF; cdr3_nt: TGCGCCAGCAGCTCCCCCGGGACTAGCGGGGCGAGCTCCTACAATGAGCAGTTCTTC
d_call: TRBD1; j_call: TRBJ2-2; v_call: TRBV25-1; clone_size: few; cdr3_aa: CASSGAGGPGELFF; cdr3_nt: TGTGCCAGCAGCGGGGCAGGGGGTCCCGGGGAGCTGTTTTTT
d_call: TRBD2; j_call: TRBJ2-4; v_call: TRBV3-1/TRBV3-2; clone_size: once; cdr3_aa: CASSQAGTSGSLDIQYF; cdr3_nt: TGTGCCAGCAGCCAAGCCGGGACTAGCGGGAGTTTGGACATTCAGTACTTC
d_call: TRBD1; j_call: TRBJ1-5; v_call: TRBV18; clone_size: -; cdr3_aa: CASSPTGGSNQPQHF; cdr3_nt: TGTGCCAGCTCACCTACAGGGGGAAGCAATCAGCCCCAGCATTTT
d_call: TRBD1; j_call: TRBJ1-6; v_call: TRBV28; clone_size: -; cdr3_aa: CASSTRQGGNSPLHF; cdr3_nt: TGTGCCAGCAGCACTCGACAGGGGGGTAATTCACCCCTCCACTTT
d_call: TRBD2; j_call: TRBJ2-5; v_call: TRBV7-9; clone_size: -; cdr3_aa: CASSLGSGSGGETQYF; cdr3_nt: TGTGCCAGCAGCTTAGGTAGCGGGAGCGGGGGTGAGACCCAGTACTTC
d_call: TRBD2; j_call: TRBJ2-7; v_call: TRBV2; clone_size: -; cdr3_aa: CASRLLAGGGEQYF; cdr3_nt: TGTGCCAGCAGGCTACTAGCGGGAGGGGGGGAGCAGTACTTC
d_call: -; j_call: TRBJ2-3; v_call: TRBV12-3/TRBV12-4; clone_size: -; cdr3_aa: CASSPLLADTQYF; cdr3_nt: TGTGCCAGCAGTCCCCTTTTAGCAGATACGCAGTATTTT
d_call: TRBD1; j_call: TRBJ2-7; v_call: TRBV7-2; clone_size: -; cdr3_aa: CASNPGTGVAYEQYF; cdr3_nt: TGTGCCAGCAACCCCGGGACAGGGGTTGCCTACGAGCAGTACTTC
d_call: -; j_call: TRBJ2-1; v_call: TRBV18; clone_size: -; cdr3_aa: CASSPYRENYNEQFF; cdr3_nt: TGTGCCAGCTCCCCCTATCGGGAAAACTACAATGAGCAGTTCTTC
d_call: -; j_call: TRBJ1-1; v_call: TRBV20-1; clone_size: -; cdr3_aa: CSASKTGVNTEAFF; cdr3_nt: TGCAGTGCTAGTAAGACGGGGGTAAACACTGAAGCTTTCTTT
d_call: -; j_call: TRBJ1-2; v_call: TRBV7-2; clone_size: once; cdr3_aa: CASSLGGAHYYGYTF; cdr3_nt: TGTGCCAGCAGCTTAGGGGGAGCACACTACTATGGCTACACCTTC
d_call: -; j_call: TRBJ1-5; v_call: TRBV6-5; clone_size: -; cdr3_aa: CASSYRYGINQPQHF; cdr3_nt: TGTGCCAGCAGCTACCGTTACGGGATCAATCAGCCCCAGCATTTT
d_call: TRBD2; j_call: TRBJ2-5; v_call: TRBV4-1; clone_size: -; cdr3_aa: CASSSRGGETQYF; cdr3_nt: TGCGCCAGCTCTAGCCGGGGGGGAGAGACCCAGTACTTC
d_call: -; j_call: TRBJ2-5; v_call: TRBV19; clone_size: once; cdr3_aa: CASSASETQYF; cdr3_nt: TGTGCCAGTAGTGCGTCGGAGACCCAGTACTTC
d_call: -; j_call: TRBJ2-7; v_call: TRBV5-3; clone_size: -; cdr3_aa: CARSLPGAYEQYF; cdr3_nt: TGTGCCAGAAGCTTGCCCGGGGCCTACGAGCAGTACTTC
d_call: TRBD1; j_call: TRBJ1-2; v_call: TRBV6-5; clone_size: -; cdr3_aa: CASSRTGAGGGYTF; cdr3_nt: TGTGCCAGCAGTAGGACAGGGGCCGGGGGGGGCTACACCTTC
d_call: -; j_call: TRBJ1-1; v_call: TRBV5-1; clone_size: -; cdr3_aa: CASSLDWGGEAFF; cdr3_nt: TGCGCCAGCAGCTTGGATTGGGGGGGTGAAGCTTTCTTT
d_call: TRBD2; j_call: TRBJ2-1; v_call: TRBV19; clone_size: -; cdr3_aa: CASSGIAGILQGQFF; cdr3_nt: TGTGCCAGTAGTGGGATAGCGGGGATCCTACAAGGGCAGTTCTTC
d_call: -; j_call: TRBJ2-7; v_call: TRBV9; clone_size: -; cdr3_aa: CASSTQAGSSYEQYF; cdr3_nt: TGTGCCAGCAGCACCCAGGCGGGATCCTCCTACGAGCAGTACTTC
d_call: TRBD1; j_call: TRBJ1-2; v_call: TRBV4-3; clone_size: once; cdr3_aa: CASSQFDRVNGYTF; cdr3_nt: TGCGCCAGCAGCCAATTCGACAGGGTTAATGGCTACACCTTC
d_call: -; j_call: TRBJ2-6; v_call: TRBV11-2; clone_size: -; cdr3_aa: CASSLDIRSSGANVLTF; cdr3_nt: TGTGCCAGCAGCTTAGATATCAGAAGCTCTGGGGCCAACGTCCTGACTTTC
d_call: TRBD2; j_call: TRBJ2-3; v_call: TRBV4-2; clone_size: once; cdr3_aa: CASSQGLAETVPDTQYF; cdr3_nt: TGTGCCAGCAGCCAGGGGCTAGCGGAGACGGTACCAGATACGCAGTATTTT
d_call: -; j_call: TRBJ2-1; v_call: TRBV23-1; clone_size: few; cdr3_aa: CASSQVARLSYNEQFF; cdr3_nt: TGCGCCAGCAGTCAAGTGGCGAGACTCTCCTACAATGAGCAGTTCTTC
d_call: -; j_call: TRBJ2-2; v_call: TRBV3-1/TRBV3-2; clone_size: -; cdr3_aa: CASSQDTGAGELFF; cdr3_nt: TGTGCCAGCAGCCAAGACACCGGGGCCGGGGAGCTGTTTTTT
d_call: TRBD1; j_call: TRBJ2-1; v_call: TRBV2; clone_size: once; cdr3_aa: CARGQGTYNEQFF; cdr3_nt: TGTGCCAGGGGACAGGGGACCTACAATGAGCAGTTCTTC
d_call: -; j_call: TRBJ2-2; v_call: TRBV6-2/TRBV6-3; clone_size: -; cdr3_aa: CASSYSLTHPGGELFF; cdr3_nt: TGTGCCAGCAGTTACTCCCTGACTCACCCGGGAGGGGAGCTGTTTTTT
d_call: -; j_call: TRBJ1-2; v_call: TRBV27; clone_size: once; cdr3_aa: CASRMDSHYGYTF; cdr3_nt: TGTGCCAGCAGAATGGACTCTCACTATGGCTACACCTTC
d_call: TRBD1; j_call: TRBJ1-2; v_call: TRBV19; clone_size: -; cdr3_aa: CASSALGTGGRSKYGYTF; cdr3_nt: TGTGCCAGTAGTGCACTCGGGACAGGGGGCCGATCCAAATATGGCTACACCTTC
d_call: TRBD1; j_call: TRBJ2-5; v_call: TRBV28; clone_size: -; cdr3_aa: CASSSAGQGAWETQYF; cdr3_nt: TGTGCCAGCAGTTCCGCCGGACAGGGGGCTTGGGAGACCCAGTACTTC
d_call: -; j_call: TRBJ2-5; v_call: TRBV7-2; clone_size: -; cdr3_aa: CASSLGGAGLQETQYF; cdr3_nt: TGTGCCAGCAGCTTAGGGGGAGCGGGTCTCCAAGAGACCCAGTACTTC
d_call: -; j_call: TRBJ2-1; v_call: TRBV6-5; clone_size: -; cdr3_aa: CASSLDYASSYNEQFF; cdr3_nt: TGTGCCAGCAGTTTAGACTATGCGAGCTCCTACAATGAGCAGTTCTTC
d_call: TRBD1; j_call: TRBJ2-1; v_call: TRBV25-1; clone_size: -; cdr3_aa: CATSGQAEVGYNEQFF; cdr3_nt: TGTGCCACCTCGGGACAGGCGGAGGTGGGCTACAATGAGCAGTTCTTC
d_call: -; j_call: TRBJ1-2; v_call: TRBV27; clone_size: -; cdr3_aa: CASRKQGINYGYTF; cdr3_nt: TGTGCCAGTAGGAAACAGGGTATTAACTATGGCTACACCTTC
d_call: TRBD1; j_call: TRBJ2-1; v_call: TRBV10-3; clone_size: -; cdr3_aa: CAIAPGQGSNEQFF; cdr3_nt: TGTGCCATTGCCCCGGGACAGGGGTCCAATGAGCAGTTCTTC
d_call: -; j_call: TRBJ2-3; v_call: TRBV28; clone_size: once; cdr3_aa: CASSFRGAAGAVDTQYF; cdr3_nt: TGTGCCAGCAGTTTTCGGGGGGCCGCGGGAGCTGTAGATACGCAGTATTTT
d_call: -; j_call: TRBJ1-1; v_call: TRBV7-8; clone_size: -; cdr3_aa: CASSSLANQNTEAFF; cdr3_nt: TGTGCCAGCAGCTCTCTAGCGAACCAGAACACTGAAGCTTTCTTT